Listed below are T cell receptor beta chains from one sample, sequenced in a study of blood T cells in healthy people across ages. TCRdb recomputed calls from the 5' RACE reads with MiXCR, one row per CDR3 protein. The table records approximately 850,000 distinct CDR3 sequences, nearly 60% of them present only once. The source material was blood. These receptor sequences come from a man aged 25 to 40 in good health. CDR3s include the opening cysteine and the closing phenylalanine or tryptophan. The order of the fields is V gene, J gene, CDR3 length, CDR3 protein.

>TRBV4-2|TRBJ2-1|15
CASSQDRLADNEQFF
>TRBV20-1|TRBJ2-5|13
CSARDLVGETQYF
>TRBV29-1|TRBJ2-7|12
CSVEDGRDEQYF
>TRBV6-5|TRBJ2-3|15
CASSLSVASTDTQYF
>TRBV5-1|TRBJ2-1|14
CASTPGTSSPMGFF
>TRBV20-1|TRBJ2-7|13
CSARWDGIGEQYF
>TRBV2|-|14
CASTDSQLLGEQYF
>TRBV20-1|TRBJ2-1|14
CSAGGLAEHNERFF
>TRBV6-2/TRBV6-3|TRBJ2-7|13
CASSYVPDDEQYF
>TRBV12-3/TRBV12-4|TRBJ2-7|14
CASSFGTYDYEQYF
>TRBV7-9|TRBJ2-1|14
CASSADFGGNEQFF
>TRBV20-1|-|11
CSARDLDEQYF
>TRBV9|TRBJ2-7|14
CASSASGGAYEQYF
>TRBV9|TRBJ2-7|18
CASTETPPKGGGGYEQYF
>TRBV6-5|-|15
CASRPTSGRAHEQYF
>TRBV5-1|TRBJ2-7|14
CASRVTTSSYEQYF
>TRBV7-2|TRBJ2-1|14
CASSVGGVVNEQFF
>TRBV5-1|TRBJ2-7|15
CASSFSGTGDYEQYF
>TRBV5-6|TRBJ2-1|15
CASCTGTGAYNEQFF
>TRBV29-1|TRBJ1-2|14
CSAGTGTGAYGYTF
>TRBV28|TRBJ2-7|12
CASSYHSYEQYF
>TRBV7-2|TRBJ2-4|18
CASSLRLAGALAKNIQYF
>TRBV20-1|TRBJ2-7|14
CSARVPSRDYEQYF
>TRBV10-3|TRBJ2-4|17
CAISESMFGETKNIQYF
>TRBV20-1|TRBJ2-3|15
CNAPSGGGNGDTQYF
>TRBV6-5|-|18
CASSYTLLATSSYNEQYF
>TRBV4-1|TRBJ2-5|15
CASSQATGVRETQYF
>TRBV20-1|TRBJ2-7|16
CSARDALTSGNYEQYF
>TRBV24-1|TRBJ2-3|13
CATSEPGEDTQYF
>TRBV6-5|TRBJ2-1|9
CASSYWQFF
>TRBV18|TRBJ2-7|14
CASSPGQGLHEQYF
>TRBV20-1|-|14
CSTRGERGKETQYF
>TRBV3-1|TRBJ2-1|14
CASSLSGSWNEQFF
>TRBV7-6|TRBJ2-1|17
CASSLLDGVGGYNEQFF